This T cell receptor beta chain originates from a study of early T cells in non-severe SARS-CoV-2 infection. On the study more broadly: It was bulk RNA from unsorted whole blood that was sequenced, and the chains were unpaired. Study-level results: The matching step, a VDJdb search, favored anti-spike CD8 responses and missed private and CD4 specificities.

Attached unique molecular identifiers marked individual cDNA molecules. TCRdb independently ran MiXCR on the 5' RACE reads; one entry per CDR3 protein. The repertoire holds approximately 97,000 distinct CDR3 sequences, with under 15% as singletons. The table lists this clonotype with many counts. The antigen is undetermined. The CDR3 runs to 13 residues. Looked up from germline, CDR1 is SNHLY and CDR2 is FYNNEI. V lost 4 bases to trimming and J lost 4 bases, with 10 bases between them. Sequences were obtained from whole blood. The chain links TRBV2 to TRBJ1-2; no clear D gene. The sequence derives from an adult who was a healthcare worker with PCR-confirmed SARS-CoV-2 infection or an uninfected control (not recorded which). The CDR3, as DNA: TGTGCCAGCAGTGGACCTACGGGCTATGGCTACACCTTC. Protein product: CASSGPTGYGYTF.